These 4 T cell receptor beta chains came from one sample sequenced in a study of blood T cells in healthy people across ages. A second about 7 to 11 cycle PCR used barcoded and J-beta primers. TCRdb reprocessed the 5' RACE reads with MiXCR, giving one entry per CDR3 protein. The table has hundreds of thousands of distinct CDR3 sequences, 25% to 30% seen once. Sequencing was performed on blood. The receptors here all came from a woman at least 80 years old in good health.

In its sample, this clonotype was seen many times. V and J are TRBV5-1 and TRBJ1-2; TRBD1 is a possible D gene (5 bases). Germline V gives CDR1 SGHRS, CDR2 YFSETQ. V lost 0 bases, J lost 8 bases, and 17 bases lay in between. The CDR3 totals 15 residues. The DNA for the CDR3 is TGCGCCAGCAGCTTGGAGTACCGGGGGTCCGGGGGCTACACCTTC. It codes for CASSLEYRGSGGYTF.

CDR3 in amino acids: CASSLPGVAKNIQYF. CDR3 coding DNA: TGTGCCAGCAGCTTACCAGGGGTAGCCAAAAACATTCAGTACTTC. This chain joins TRBV7-2 and TRBJ2-4; D possibly corresponds to TRBD1 (6 bases). Between the trimmed V and J ends, which lost 2 bases and 0 bases, there was a span of 8 bases. The CDR3 contains 15 residues. CDR1 and CDR2 (germline): SGHTA, FQGNSA.

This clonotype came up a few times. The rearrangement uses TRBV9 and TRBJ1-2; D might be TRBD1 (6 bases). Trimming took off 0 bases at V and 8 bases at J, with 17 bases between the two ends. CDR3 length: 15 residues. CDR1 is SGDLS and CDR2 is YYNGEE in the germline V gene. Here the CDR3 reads CASSVAAHRAPGYTF. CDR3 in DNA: TGTGCCAGCAGCGTAGCAGCTCACAGGGCCCCAGGCTACACCTTC.

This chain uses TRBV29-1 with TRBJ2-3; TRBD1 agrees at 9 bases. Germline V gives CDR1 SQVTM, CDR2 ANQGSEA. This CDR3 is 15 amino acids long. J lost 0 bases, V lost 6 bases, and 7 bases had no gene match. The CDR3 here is CSVGQGLSSTDTQYF. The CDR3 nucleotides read TGCAGCGTCGGACAGGGGCTTTCTAGCACAGATACGCAGTATTTT.